The clone carrying this T cell receptor (beta chain) was seen only a few times. Its antigen is still unknown. This specimen belongs to a study of vaccination effects on CD4 cells after COVID-19. Findings and caveats of the study: From healthy vaccinees, only 1 of 255 vaccine-induced clones also reacted to common cold coronaviruses. There was marked clonal contraction among infection- and vaccine-induced clones late after vaccination.

Per germline, CDR1 WSHSY and CDR2 SAAADI. CDR3 length equals 13 residues. V shed 0 bases and J shed 6 bases, with 9 bases lying between them. Clones were read by immunoSEQ multiplex PCR, and TCRdb kept only the in-frame ones, dropping some. The sample yields 64,000 or so clones, around 80% seen once. Antigen-specific CD4+ T cell clonotypes were called by their expansion after viral peptide-pool culture in ViraFEST. CD4+ T cell isolation took place after more than eight days of culture. BNT162b2 vaccine or mRNA-1273 vaccine was given to participants in two doses. PBMC cultures contained 2 million or so cells per well, around 9.7 IU/ml IL-2 and about 9.7 ug/ml peptides. Researchers swapped half the medium for IL-2 medium on both days 3 and 7.

This TCR was sampled from a human donor who received a COVID-19 vaccine. Sequencing used CD4+ T cells from PBMCs cultured with HCoV-OC43 spike peptides, obtained after COVID-19 vaccination. Subset defined: HCoV-OC43 spike overlapping peptide pool stimulation. The chain has TRBV10-2 and TRBJ2-7; D is unresolved. CDR3: CASSESPSVEQYV. The CDR3 nucleotides read TGCGCCAGCAGTGAGTCCCCCAGCGTCGAGCAGTACGTC.